This T cell receptor beta chain derives from a study of T cell changes during pregnancy in multiple sclerosis. The table came from immunoSEQ multiplex PCR; TCRdb's copy has only in-frame clones and leaves some out. The sample carries approximately 9,100 clones, over 70% recorded once. The germline gives CDR1 MNHNS, CDR2 SASEGT. V lost 1 base, J lost 6 bases, and 4 bases stayed unmatched. The CDR3 is made up of 15 amino acids. The TCR sequence derives from a female donor in good health, enrolled as a control in a pregnancy study. The gene calls are TRBV6-1 and TRBJ1-4; 8 bases fit TRBD1. The sample in question was CD8+ T cells from peripheral blood mononuclear cells, obtained in the first trimester of pregnancy. CDR3 nucleotide sequence: TGTGCCAGCAGTGAAGGACGACAGGGGTATGAAAAACTGTTTTTT. Its translation is CASSEGRQGYEKLFF.